Listed below are T cell receptor beta chains from one sample, sequenced in a study of T cells after yellow fever vaccination. TCRdb re-called the 5' RACE reads through MiXCR, storing one row per CDR3 protein. This sample yields 550,000 or so distinct CDR3 sequences, of which under 25% are seen a single time; more than 13% belongs to the top ten. The sample in question was PBMCs, obtained 15 days after the yellow fever booster vaccination. The receptors stem from a man between 25 and 39 years old who received the YFV17D yellow fever vaccine. CDR3s include the opening cysteine and the closing phenylalanine or tryptophan. A D gene is named only where the DNA matches it firmly. Some rows have no size entry. The others give once, few or many, or a class for an expanded clone.

>TRBJ2-2|15|TRBD1|few|TRBV5-4
CASTPGQTNTGELFF
TGTGCCAGCACCCCGGGACAGACTAACACCGGGGAGCTGTTTTTT
>TRBJ2-4|13|-|few|TRBV7-2
CASSPRQAGPQYF
TGTGCCAGCAGCCCCCGGCAGGCTGGCCCCCAGTACTTC
>TRBJ2-2|14|-|few|TRBV18
CASSPNKATGELFF
TGTGCCAGCTCACCAAATAAGGCCACCGGGGAGCTGTTTTTT
>TRBJ2-7|13|TRBD2|few|TRBV20-1
CSVGGVAGAEQYF
TGCAGTGTTGGGGGAGTAGCGGGAGCCGAGCAGTACTTC
>TRBJ2-1|13|TRBD2|-|TRBV20-1
CSGAGGPLDEQFF
TGCAGTGGGGCGGGAGGGCCTTTGGATGAGCAGTTCTTC
>TRBJ2-3|16|TRBD2|-|TRBV9
CASSVEASGSGDTQYF
TGTGCCAGCAGCGTAGAAGCTAGCGGGAGTGGAGATACGCAGTATTTT
>TRBJ2-4|15|-|-|TRBV7-2
CASSLPWTGKNIQYF
TGTGCCAGCAGCTTGCCGTGGACGGGCAAAAACATTCAGTACTTC
>TRBJ1-5|17|-|-|TRBV5-5
CASSLKGPGENDQPQHF
TGTGCCAGCAGCTTGAAGGGCCCCGGAGAAAATGATCAGCCCCAGCATTTT
>TRBJ1-1|13|TRBD1|many|TRBV12-3/TRBV12-4
CASAGQMGTEAFF
TGTGCCAGCGCGGGACAGATGGGGACTGAAGCTTTCTTT
>TRBJ2-5|16|TRBD2|few|TRBV7-2
CASSLNRLAGQETQYF
TGTGCCAGCAGCCTAAACCGGCTAGCGGGACAAGAGACCCAGTACTTC
>TRBJ2-5|14|-|few|TRBV25-1
CASSETPTVSAKYF
TGTGCCAGCAGTGAAACCCCGACAGTGAGCGCGAAGTACTTC
>TRBJ2-5|22|-|few|TRBV3-1
CASSSREELAEGVDDDQETQYF
TGTGCCAGCAGCTCCAGGGAAGAATTAGCGGAAGGAGTAGACGACGACCAAGAGACCCAGTACTTC
>TRBJ2-7|15|-|once|TRBV7-2
CASSSRDYPFYEQYF
TGTGCCAGCAGCTCCAGGGATTATCCGTTTTACGAGCAGTACTTC
>TRBJ1-3|13|-|-|TRBV12-5
CASGLANGNTIYF
TGTGCTAGTGGTTTGGCCAACGGAAACACCATATATTTT
>TRBJ2-7|14|-|-|TRBV12-3/TRBV12-4
CASSSTRQSYEQYF
TGTGCCAGCAGTTCCACCCGACAGTCCTACGAGCAGTACTTC
>TRBJ2-5|17|TRBD2|-|TRBV7-2
CASSLVASGRGVETQYF
TGTGCCAGCAGCTTAGTGGCTAGCGGGAGAGGAGTAGAGACCCAGTACTTC
>TRBJ2-7|16|TRBD2|few|TRBV7-2
CASSSRLAGGPDEQYF
TGTGCCAGCAGCTCCCGACTAGCGGGAGGGCCCGACGAGCAGTACTTC
>TRBJ2-3|13|-|-|TRBV4-2
CASSQDREDTQYF
TGTGCCAGCAGCCAAGACAGGGAGGATACGCAGTATTTT
>TRBJ2-7|14|-|many|TRBV7-2
CASSLTQGPYEQYF
TGTGCCAGCAGCTTAACCCAGGGCCCCTACGAGCAGTACTTC
>TRBJ2-7|13|-|few|TRBV20-1
CSATMVGGYEQYF
TGCAGTGCCACGATGGTGGGAGGCTACGAGCAGTACTTC
>TRBJ2-7|14|-|few|TRBV5-1
CASSLLFGSDEQYF
TGCGCCAGCAGCTTACTATTCGGGAGTGACGAGCAGTACTTC
>TRBJ2-2|15|-|-|TRBV20-1
CSAPSTGSSTGELFF
TGCAGTGCTCCTTCGACAGGATCTTCCACCGGGGAGCTGTTTTTT
>TRBJ2-7|16|TRBD2|few|TRBV27
CASSPIGLAPTYEQYF
TGTGCCAGCAGTCCTATAGGACTAGCCCCGACCTACGAGCAGTACTTC
>TRBJ2-2|11|-|-|TRBV29-1
CSAAVLGELFF
TGCAGCGCTGCGGTACTCGGGGAGCTGTTTTTT
>TRBJ2-1|11|-|few|TRBV5-4
CATGTGSEQFF
TGTGCCACCGGTACGGGGTCTGAGCAGTTCTTC
>TRBJ2-1|12|-|-|TRBV12-5
CASGTEYNEQFF
TGTGCTAGTGGGACAGAATACAATGAGCAGTTCTTC
>TRBJ2-1|16|TRBD2|few|TRBV5-1
CASASSAPSGRNEQFF
TGCGCCAGCGCCTCCTCAGCCCCTAGCGGGAGGAATGAGCAGTTCTTC
>TRBJ1-3|14|-|-|TRBV20-1
CSASPMRIGNTIYF
TGCAGTGCTAGTCCCATGCGAATCGGAAACACCATATATTTT
>TRBJ2-7|14|-|-|TRBV7-2
CASSLDAYSYEQYF
TGTGCCAGCAGCTTAGATGCCTACTCCTACGAGCAGTACTTC
>TRBJ2-4|16|-|-|TRBV12-3/TRBV12-4
CASTYLGGESKNIQYF
TGTGCCAGCACCTACTTAGGGGGGGAGAGCAAAAACATTCAGTACTTC
>TRBJ2-1|12|-|few|TRBV7-3
CASSLKNNEQFF
TGTGCCAGCAGCTTGAAGAACAATGAGCAGTTCTTC
>TRBJ2-3|15|TRBD2|-|TRBV20-1
CSARPPGLAADTQYF
TGCAGTGCTAGACCGCCGGGACTAGCGGCAGATACGCAGTATTTT
>TRBJ2-3|17|TRBD2|-|TRBV29-1
CSVEGLAESLGTDTQYF
TGCAGCGTTGAGGGACTAGCGGAATCCCTAGGCACAGATACGCAGTATTTT